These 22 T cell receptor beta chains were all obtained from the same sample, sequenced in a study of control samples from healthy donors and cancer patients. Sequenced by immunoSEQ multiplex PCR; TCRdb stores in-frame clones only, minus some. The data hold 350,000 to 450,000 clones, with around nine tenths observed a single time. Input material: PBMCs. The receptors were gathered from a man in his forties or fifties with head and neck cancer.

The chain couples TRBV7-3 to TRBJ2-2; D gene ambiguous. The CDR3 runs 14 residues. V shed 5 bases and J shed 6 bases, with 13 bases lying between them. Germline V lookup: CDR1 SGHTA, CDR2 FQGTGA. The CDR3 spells CASSPRSSAGELFF. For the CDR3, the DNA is TGTGCCAGCAGCCCCCGGTCCTCGGCCGGGGAGCTGTTTTTT.

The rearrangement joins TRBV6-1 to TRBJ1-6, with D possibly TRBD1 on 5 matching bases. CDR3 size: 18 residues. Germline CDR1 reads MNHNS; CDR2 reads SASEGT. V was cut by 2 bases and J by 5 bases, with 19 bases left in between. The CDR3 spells CASSEIFGVGQDNSPLHF. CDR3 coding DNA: TGTGCCAGCAGTGAAATCTTCGGCGTCGGACAAGATAATTCACCCCTCCACTTT.

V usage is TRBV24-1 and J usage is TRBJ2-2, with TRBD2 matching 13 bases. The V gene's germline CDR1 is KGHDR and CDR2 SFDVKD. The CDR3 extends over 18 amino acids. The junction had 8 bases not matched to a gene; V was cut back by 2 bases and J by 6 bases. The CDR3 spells CATSDSVLAGGTSGELFF. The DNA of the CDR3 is TGTGCCACCAGTGATTCTGTACTAGCGGGGGGGACTTCCGGGGAGCTGTTTTTT.

The CDR3 DNA follows: TGTGCCAGCAGCCAAGGGGAGAACACTGAAGCTTTCTTT. It codes for CASSQGENTEAFF. V is TRBV3-1 (or the pseudogene TRBV3-2) and J is TRBJ1-1; unclear D gene. Trimming left V 1 base short and J 1 base short, with 4 bases between. CDR3 length: 13 residues. The germline V gene has CDR1 LGHDT and CDR2 YNNKEL (reference sequence).

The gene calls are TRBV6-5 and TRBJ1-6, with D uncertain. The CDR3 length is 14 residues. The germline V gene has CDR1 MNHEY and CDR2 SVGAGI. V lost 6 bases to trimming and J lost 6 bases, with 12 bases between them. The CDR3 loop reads CASSRTELNSPLHF. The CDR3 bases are TGTGCCAGCAGCCGGACGGAGCTTAATTCACCCCTCCACTTT.

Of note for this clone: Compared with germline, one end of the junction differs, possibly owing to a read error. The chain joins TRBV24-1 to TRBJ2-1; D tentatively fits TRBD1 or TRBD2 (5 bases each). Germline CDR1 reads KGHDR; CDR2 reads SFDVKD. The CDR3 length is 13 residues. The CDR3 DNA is TGTGTCACCAGTGATCAGGGAGAGTACGAGCAGTTCTTC. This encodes CVTSDQGEYEQFF.

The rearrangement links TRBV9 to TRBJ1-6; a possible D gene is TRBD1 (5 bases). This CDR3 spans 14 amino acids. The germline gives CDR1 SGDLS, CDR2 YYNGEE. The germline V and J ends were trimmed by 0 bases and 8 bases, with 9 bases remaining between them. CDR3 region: CASSVGGTDSPLHF. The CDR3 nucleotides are TGTGCCAGCAGCGTAGGCGGGACGGATTCACCCCTCCACTTT.

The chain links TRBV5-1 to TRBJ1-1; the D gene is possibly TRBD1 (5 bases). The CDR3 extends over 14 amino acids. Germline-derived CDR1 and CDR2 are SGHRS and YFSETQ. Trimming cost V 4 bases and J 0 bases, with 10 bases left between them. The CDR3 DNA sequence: TGCGCCAGCAGCGGAACAGGCATGAACACTGAAGCTTTCTTT. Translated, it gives CASSGTGMNTEAFF.

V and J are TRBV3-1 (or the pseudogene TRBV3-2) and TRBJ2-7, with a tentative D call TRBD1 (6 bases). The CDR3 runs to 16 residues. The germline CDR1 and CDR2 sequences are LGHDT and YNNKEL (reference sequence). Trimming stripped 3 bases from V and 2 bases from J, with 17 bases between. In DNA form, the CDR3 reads TGTGCCAGCAGCCAGCCCACAGGGAAACAACCCTACGAGCAGTACTTC. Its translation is CASSQPTGKQPYEQYF.

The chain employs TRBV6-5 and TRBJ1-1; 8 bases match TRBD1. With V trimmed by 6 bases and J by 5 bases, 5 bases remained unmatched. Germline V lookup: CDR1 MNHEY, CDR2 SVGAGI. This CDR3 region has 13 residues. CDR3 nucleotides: TGTGCCAGCAGGGATACAGGGGGGACTGAAGCTTTCTTT. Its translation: CASRDTGGTEAFF.

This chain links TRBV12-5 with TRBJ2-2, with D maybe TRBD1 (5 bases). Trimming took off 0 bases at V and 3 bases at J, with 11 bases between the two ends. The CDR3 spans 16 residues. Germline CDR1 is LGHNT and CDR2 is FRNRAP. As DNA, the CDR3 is TGTGCTAGTGGTTTGGTACCAGGGAAGGACACCGGGGAGCTGTTTTTT. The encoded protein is CASGLVPGKDTGELFF.

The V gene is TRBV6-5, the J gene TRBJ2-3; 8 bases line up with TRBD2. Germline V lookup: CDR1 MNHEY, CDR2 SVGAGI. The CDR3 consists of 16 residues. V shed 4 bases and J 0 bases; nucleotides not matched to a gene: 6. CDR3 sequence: CASSSGLAGSTDTQYF. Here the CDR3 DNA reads TGTGCCAGCAGTTCCGGACTAGCCGGTAGCACAGATACGCAGTATTTT.

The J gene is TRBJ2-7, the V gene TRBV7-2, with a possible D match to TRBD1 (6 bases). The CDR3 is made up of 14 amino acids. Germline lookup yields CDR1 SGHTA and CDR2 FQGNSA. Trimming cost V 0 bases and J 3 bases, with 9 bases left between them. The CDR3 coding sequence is TGTGCCAGCAGCTTAGCGTCGGGACACTACGAGCAGTACTTC. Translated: CASSLASGHYEQYF.

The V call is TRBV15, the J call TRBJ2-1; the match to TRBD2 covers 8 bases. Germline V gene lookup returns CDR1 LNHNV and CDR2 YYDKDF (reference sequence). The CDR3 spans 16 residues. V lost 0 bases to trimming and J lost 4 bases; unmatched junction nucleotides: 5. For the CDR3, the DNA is TGTGCCACCAGCAGAGACCTAGCGGGCGATTACAATGAGCAGTTCTTC. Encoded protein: CATSRDLAGDYNEQFF.

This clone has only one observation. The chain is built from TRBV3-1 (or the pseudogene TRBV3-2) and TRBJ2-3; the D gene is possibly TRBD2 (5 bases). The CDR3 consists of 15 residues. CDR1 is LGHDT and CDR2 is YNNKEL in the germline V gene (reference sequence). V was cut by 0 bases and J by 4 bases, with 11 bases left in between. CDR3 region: CASSQDVARADTQYF. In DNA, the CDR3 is TGTGCCAGCAGCCAAGATGTGGCGAGGGCAGATACGCAGTATTTT.

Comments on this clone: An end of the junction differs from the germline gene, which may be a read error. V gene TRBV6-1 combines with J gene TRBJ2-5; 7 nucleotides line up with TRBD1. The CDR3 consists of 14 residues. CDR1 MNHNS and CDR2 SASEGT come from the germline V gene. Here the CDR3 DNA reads TGTGCCAGCAGCGAAGGGACAGACCAAGAGACCCAGTACTTC. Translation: CASSEGTDQETQYF.

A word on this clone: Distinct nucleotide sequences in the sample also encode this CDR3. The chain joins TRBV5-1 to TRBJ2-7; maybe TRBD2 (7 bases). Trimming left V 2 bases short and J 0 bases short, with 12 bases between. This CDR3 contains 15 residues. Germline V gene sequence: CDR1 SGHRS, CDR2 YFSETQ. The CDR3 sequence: CASSLGGASSYEQYF. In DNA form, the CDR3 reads TGCGCCAGCAGCTTAGGGGGGGCGTCCTCCTACGAGCAGTACTTC.

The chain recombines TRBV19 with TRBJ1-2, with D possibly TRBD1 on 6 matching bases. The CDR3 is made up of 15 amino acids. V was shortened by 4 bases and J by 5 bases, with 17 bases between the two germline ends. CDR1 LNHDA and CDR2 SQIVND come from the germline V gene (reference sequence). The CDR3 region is CASSTAEAGEYGYTF. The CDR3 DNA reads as TGTGCCAGTAGTACCGCCGAGGCAGGGGAGTATGGCTACACCTTC.

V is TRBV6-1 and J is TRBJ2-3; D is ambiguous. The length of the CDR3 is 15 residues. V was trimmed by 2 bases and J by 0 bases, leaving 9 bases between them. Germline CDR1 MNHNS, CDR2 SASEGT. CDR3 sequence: CASSENGISTDTQYF. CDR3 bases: TGTGCCAGCAGTGAAAACGGCATAAGCACAGATACGCAGTATTTT.

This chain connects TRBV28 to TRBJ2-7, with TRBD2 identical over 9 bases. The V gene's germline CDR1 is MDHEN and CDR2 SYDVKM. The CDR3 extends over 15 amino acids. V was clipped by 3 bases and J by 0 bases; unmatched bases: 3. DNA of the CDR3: TGTGCCAGCAGTTTGAGCGGGAGGCTCTCCTACGAGCAGTACTTC. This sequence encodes CASSLSGRLSYEQYF.

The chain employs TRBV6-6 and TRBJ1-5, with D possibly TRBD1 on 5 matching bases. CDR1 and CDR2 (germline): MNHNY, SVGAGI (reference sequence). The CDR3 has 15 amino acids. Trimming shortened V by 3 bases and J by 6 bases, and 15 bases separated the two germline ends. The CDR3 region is CASSYLQGRGQPQHF. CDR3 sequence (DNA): TGTGCCAGCAGTTATCTCCAGGGTAGGGGTCAGCCCCAGCATTTT.

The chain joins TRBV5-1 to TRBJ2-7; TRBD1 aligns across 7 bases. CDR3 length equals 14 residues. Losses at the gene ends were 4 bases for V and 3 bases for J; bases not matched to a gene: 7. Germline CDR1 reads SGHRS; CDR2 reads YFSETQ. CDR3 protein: CASSLTGFDYEQYF. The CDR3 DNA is TGCGCCAGCAGCCTGACAGGGTTCGACTACGAGCAGTACTTC.